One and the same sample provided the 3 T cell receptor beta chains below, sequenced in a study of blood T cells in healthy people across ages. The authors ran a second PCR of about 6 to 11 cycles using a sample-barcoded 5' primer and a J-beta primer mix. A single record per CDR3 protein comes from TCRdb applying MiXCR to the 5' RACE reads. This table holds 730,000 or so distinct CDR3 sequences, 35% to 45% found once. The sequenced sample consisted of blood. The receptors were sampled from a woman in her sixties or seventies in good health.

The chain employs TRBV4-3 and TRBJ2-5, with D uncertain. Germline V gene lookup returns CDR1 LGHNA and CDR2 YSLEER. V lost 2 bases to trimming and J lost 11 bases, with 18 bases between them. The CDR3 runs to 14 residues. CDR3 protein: CASSQTRVGNEQYF. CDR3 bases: TGCGCCAGCAGCCAAACCCGGGTAGGCAATGAGCAGTACTTC.

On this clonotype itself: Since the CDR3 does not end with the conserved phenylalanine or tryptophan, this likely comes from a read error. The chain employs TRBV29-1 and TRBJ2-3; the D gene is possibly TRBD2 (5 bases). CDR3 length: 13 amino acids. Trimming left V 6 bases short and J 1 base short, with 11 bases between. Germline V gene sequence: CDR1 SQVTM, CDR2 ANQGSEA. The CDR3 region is CSVATGGTDTQYL. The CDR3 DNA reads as TGCAGCGTCGCGACCGGGGGCACAGATACGCAGTATCTT.

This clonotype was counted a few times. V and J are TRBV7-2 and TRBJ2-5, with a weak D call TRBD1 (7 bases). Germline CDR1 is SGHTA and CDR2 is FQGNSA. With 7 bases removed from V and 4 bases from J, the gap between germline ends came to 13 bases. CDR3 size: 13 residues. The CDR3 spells CASTQGGLETQYF. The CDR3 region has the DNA TGTGCCAGCACTCAGGGGGGACTAGAGACCCAGTACTTC.